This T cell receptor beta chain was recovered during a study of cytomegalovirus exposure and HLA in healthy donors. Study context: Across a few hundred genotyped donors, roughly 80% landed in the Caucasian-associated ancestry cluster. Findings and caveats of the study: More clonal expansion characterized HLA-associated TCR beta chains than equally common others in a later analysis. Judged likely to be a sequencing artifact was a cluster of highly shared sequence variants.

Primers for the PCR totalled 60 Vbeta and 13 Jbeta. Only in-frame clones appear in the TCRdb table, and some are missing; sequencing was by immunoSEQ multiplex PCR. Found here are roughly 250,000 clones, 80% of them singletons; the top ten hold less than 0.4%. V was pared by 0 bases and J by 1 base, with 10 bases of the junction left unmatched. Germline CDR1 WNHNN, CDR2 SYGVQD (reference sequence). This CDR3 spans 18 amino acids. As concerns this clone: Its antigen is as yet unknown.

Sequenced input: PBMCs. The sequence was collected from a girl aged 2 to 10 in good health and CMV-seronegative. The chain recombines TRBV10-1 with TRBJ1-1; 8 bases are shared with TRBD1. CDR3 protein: CASSESTAGGLGNTEAFF. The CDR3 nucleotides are TGCGCCAGCAGTGAGTCGACGGCAGGGGGCCTCGGGAACACTGAAGCTTTCTTT.